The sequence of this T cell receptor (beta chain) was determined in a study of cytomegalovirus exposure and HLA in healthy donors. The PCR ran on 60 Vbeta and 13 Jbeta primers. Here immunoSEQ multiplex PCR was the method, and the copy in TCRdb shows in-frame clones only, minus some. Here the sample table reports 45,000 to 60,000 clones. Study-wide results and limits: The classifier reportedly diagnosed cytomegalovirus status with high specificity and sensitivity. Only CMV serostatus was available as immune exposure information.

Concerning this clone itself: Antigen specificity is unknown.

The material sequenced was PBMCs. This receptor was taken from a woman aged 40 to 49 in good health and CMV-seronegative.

The CDR3 coding sequence is TGTGCCAGCGGAGGGGAATCACCCCTCCACTTT. It specifies CASGGESPLHF. The chain recombines TRBV28 with TRBJ1-6; D may be TRBD1 (5 bases). Germline CDR1 MDHEN, CDR2 SYDVKM. Between the trimmed V and J ends, which lost 8 bases and 10 bases, there was a span of 9 bases. CDR3 length equals 11 residues. The full variable domain, with the rest looked up from reference TRBV28 and TRBJ1-6, is DVKVTQSSRYLVKRTGEKVFLECVQDMDHENMFWYRQDPGLGLRLIYFSYDVKMKEKGDIPEGYSVSREKKERFSLILESASTNQTSMYLCASGGESPLHFGNGTRLTVT.